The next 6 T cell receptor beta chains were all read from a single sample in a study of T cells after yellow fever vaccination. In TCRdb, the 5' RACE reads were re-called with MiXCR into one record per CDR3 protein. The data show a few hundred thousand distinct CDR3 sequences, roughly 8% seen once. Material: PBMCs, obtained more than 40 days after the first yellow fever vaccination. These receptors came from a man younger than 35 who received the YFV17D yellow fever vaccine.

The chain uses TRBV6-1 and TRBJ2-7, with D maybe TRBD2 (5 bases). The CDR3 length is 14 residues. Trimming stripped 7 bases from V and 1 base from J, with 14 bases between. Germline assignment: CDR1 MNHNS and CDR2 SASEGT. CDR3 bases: TGTGCCAGCAAGTCCCTAGCTCAATCCTACGAGCAGTACTTC. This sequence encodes CASKSLAQSYEQYF.

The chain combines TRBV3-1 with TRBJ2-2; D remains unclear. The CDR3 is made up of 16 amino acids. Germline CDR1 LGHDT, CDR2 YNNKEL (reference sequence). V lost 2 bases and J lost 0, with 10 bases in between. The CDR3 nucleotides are TGTGCCAGCAGCCAATCCCCCGGATCGAACACCGGGGAGCTGTTTTTT. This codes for CASSQSPGSNTGELFF.

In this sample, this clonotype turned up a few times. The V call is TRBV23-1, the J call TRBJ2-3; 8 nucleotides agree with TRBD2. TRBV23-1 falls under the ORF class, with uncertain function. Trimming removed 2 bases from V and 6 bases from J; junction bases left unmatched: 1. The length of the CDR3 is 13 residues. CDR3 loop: CASSQRTSDTQYF. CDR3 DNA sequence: TGCGCCAGCAGTCAAAGGACTAGCGATACGCAGTATTTT.

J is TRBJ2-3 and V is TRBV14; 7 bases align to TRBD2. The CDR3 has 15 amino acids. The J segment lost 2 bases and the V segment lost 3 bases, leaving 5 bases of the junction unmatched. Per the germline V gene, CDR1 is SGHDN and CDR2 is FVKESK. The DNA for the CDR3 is TGTGCCAGCAGCCAGCTAGCGGCGAACACAGATACGCAGTATTTT. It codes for CASSQLAANTDTQYF.

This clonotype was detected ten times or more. The CDR3: CASSHPGTGGESYEQYF. Written as DNA, the CDR3 is TGTGCCAGCAGCCACCCGGGGACGGGGGGGGAATCCTACGAGCAGTACTTC. The chain links TRBV12-3 or TRBV12-4 to TRBJ2-7; 8 bases agree with TRBD2. The CDR3 is 17 residues long. J was trimmed by 1 base and V by 6 bases; bases with no gene match: 14.

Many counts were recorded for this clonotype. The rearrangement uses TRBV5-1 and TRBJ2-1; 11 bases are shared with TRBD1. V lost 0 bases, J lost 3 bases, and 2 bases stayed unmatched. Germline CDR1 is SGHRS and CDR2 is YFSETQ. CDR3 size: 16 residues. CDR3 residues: CASSLAGTGGYNEQFF. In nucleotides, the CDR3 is TGCGCCAGCAGCTTGGCCGGGACAGGGGGCTACAATGAGCAGTTCTTC.